What follows describes a single TCR beta chain. The antigen is undetermined. This sample was taken from a study of cytomegalovirus exposure and HLA in healthy donors. General observations from the study: Reports indicated that the classifier achieved high specificity and sensitivity in diagnosing cytomegalovirus status. Other equally common chains were less clonally expanded than HLA-associated TCR beta chains, a later analysis showed. V segments that were indistinguishable, TRBV6-2 and TRBV6-3 among them, were omitted from analysis.

60 Vbeta and 13 Jbeta primers were used in PCR. Assay used: immunoSEQ multiplex PCR; TCRdb lists only in-frame clones, some missing. Listed are approximately 130,000 clones; 2% falls within the top ten. V gave up 3 bases and J gave up 6 bases; unmatched junction bases: 12. Germline loops: CDR1 SGHRS, CDR2 YFSETQ. The CDR3 sequence is 16 residues long. The gene calls are TRBV5-1 and TRBJ2-1; 7 nucleotides match TRBD1. What was sequenced was PBMCs. This clonotype was obtained from a woman in her fifties or sixties in good health and CMV-seronegative. CDR3 nucleotide sequence: TGCGCCAGCAGCTCCCAACGGACAGGACCCAGCAATGAGCAGTTCTTC. This codes for CASSSQRTGPSNEQFF. Variable domain in full (rest from reference TRBV5-1 and TRBJ2-1): KAGVTQTPRYLIKTRGQQVTLSCSPISGHRSVSWYQQTPGQGLQFLFEYFSETQRNKGNFPGRFSGRQFSNSRSEMNVSTLELGDSALYLCASSSQRTGPSNEQFFGPGTRLTVL.